This entry describes one T cell receptor (beta chain). Indicated time point: pretreatment peripheral blood. The data were taken from a study of PD-L1 blockade in urothelial cancer. This CDR3 is 10 amino acids long. V lost 4 bases and J lost 11, with 11 bases in between. Germline loops: CDR1 DFQATT, CDR2 SNEGSKA (reference sequence). A spike-in of synthetic TCR analog templates was added to each PCR. Sequencing used immunoSEQ multiplex PCR; TCRdb keeps in-frame clones, though not all of them. The sample contains tens of thousands of clones, roughly 84% of which appear only once. The sequence came from a woman in her 70s with urothelial cancer. The chain carries TRBV20-1 and TRBJ1-1; a possible D gene is TRBD1 (5 bases). The sequences come from PBMCs, collected around atezolizumab (anti-PD-L1) treatment. CDR3 residues: CSANRGNAFF. The CDR3 DNA is TGCAGTGCTAACCGGGGGAACGCTTTCTTT.